This T cell receptor (beta chain) was found in a study of human T cells and chemical hapten exposure. Using its own MiXCR run on the RACE reads, TCRdb lists one record per CDR3 protein. The sample holds roughly 200,000 distinct CDR3 sequences, around 22% seen once. This clonotype has ten or more counts. Its antigen remains unidentified. Study findings and constraints: Patch test scores rose with PT1 expanded TCR counts, a positive correlation. Compared to controls, expanded TCRs made significantly more large clusters of similar CDR3s.

The germline V gene has CDR1 SEHNR and CDR2 FQNEAQ (reference sequence). V gave up 1 base and J gave up 1 base, with 7 bases separating them. This CDR3 has 14 residues. Stated time point: patch test 1, 2 weeks after DPC sensitization. This sample's treatment: therapeutic diphenylcyclopropenone sensitization with weekly scalp DPC. The sequence derives from a woman between 45 and 65 years old with alopecia areata. Some clones in this sample may be carry-over from other donors' samples. The sequencing used whole blood, collected in connection with sensitization to the hapten diphenylcyclopropenone (DPC). V usage is TRBV7-9 and J usage is TRBJ2-5, with a tentative D call TRBD1 (6 bases). CDR3 residues: CASSLVRGQETQYF. CDR3 in DNA: TGTGCCAGCAGCTTAGTCAGGGGCCAAGAGACCCAGTACTTC.